This T cell receptor (beta chain) appears in the sequencing data of a study of blood T cell repertoires in COVID-19 (dated by TCRdb to 2018 to 2021). General notes on the study: The collaborator samples originated in the United States, Italy and Spain and spanned the acute and convalescent phases of COVID-19. The prospective study material was composed of cDNA or gDNA derived from T cells, B-cell-depleted T cells, or PBMCs. Deeply sampled blood TCRbeta repertoires from subjects exposed to, actively infected with, or recovered from COVID-19 were included in the dataset. The repertoires were released in a freely available public database meant as a resource for research on the immune response to SARS-CoV-2. Samples came from the ongoing ImmuneRACE study (first 160 participants) plus 1,254 subjects from 6 global collaborators. A de-identified subject ID, COVID-19 status, age in years and sex were almost always included in the sample metadata. Where available, HLA class I and class II types were obtained from metadata supplied by the sample provider rather than from assay-based typing.

Findings and caveats that apply to the study as a whole: The quantity of clinical and demographic metadata differed by source and by participant and was supplied without curation.

A word on this clone: Its antigen target is currently unknown. Within one base of it there is no much larger clone, and no base qualities were kept.

Whole blood was collected in K2EDTA tubes by collaborating institutions according to the institutions' own protocols. For TCRbeta analysis, collaborator samples were shipped as frozen whole blood, as isolated PBMCs, or as DNA extracted from either sample type. TCRbeta CDR3 regions were amplified from genomic DNA by means of the immunoSEQ Assay, a bias-controlled multiplex PCR. Per the original workflow: Within the assay, amplification of reference gene primers was used to estimate how many nucleated cells each sample contained. Sequence reads were collapsed and filtered to measure the absolute abundance of every unique TCRbeta CDR3 rearrangement. For each sample, productive Simpson clonality was calculated as the square root of Simpson's diversity index over productive rearrangements. TCRdb mirrors the immuneACCESS table, restricted to in-frame sequences. Some clones are absent from its copies; in checked studies, under half trace to an unresolved V gene, and the reason for the others is unknown. V and J calls and clone size follow that table, whereas D and trimming were derived from the DNA. Present in this sample are 210,000 or so clones, roughly 80% of which were seen just once. The ten largest clones represent under 11% of the sample.

Reading from cysteine to phenylalanine, the CDR3 counts 15 amino acids. Only the CDR3 portion is preserved as DNA: 45 bases, with reading frame beginning at the first base. As encoded in the germline V gene (reference sequence), CDR1 is SGHAT while CDR2 is FQDESV. V has 3 bases trimmed and J has 3 bases trimmed; junction bases matching no gene number 3. The chain is encoded by TRBV11-1 joined to TRBJ2-3; 10 middle bases align to TRBD2. This TCR came from a woman of 80 years or more with acute or convalescent COVID-19. The specimen sequenced was peripheral blood. The CDR3 region has the sequence CASSLASGRTDTQYF. The DNA sequence is as follows: TGTGCCAGCAGCTTGGCTAGCGGGAGAACAGATACGCAGTATTTT. The CDR3 plus the reference TRBV11-1 and TRBJ2-3 genes for the other parts give the full variable domain: EAEVAQSPRYKITEKSQAVAFWCDPISGHATLYWYRQILGQGPELLVQFQDESVVDDSQLPKDRFSAERLKGVDSTLKIQPAELGDSAMYLCASSLASGRTDTQYFGPGTRLTVL.